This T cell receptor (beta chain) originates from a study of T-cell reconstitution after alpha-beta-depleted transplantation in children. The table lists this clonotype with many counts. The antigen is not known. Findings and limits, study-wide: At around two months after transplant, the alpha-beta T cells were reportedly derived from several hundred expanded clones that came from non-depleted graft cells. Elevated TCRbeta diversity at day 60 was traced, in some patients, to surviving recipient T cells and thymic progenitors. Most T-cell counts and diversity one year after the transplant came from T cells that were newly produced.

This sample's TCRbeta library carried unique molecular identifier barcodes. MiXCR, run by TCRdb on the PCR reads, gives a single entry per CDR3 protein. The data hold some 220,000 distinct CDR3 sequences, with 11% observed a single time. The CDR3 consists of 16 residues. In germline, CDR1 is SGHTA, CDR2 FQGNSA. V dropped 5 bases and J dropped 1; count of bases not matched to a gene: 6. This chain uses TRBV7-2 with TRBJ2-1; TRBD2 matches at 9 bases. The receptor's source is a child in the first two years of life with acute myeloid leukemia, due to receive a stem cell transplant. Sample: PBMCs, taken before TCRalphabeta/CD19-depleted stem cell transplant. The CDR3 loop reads CASSRIAGVSYNEQFF. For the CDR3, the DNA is TGTGCCAGCAGCCGCATAGCGGGAGTATCCTACAATGAGCAGTTCTTC.